The rows below give T cell receptor beta chains drawn from one sample of a study of regulatory T cells in long-lasting Graves disease. One entry per CDR3 protein, called by TCRdb with MiXCR from the multiplex PCR reads. In the table there are 350,000 to 500,000 distinct CDR3 sequences, roughly 17% of which are singletons. This sample was also put to use in a study of T cells in Graves' hyperthyroidism and ophthalmopathy.

The sample consisted of peripheral blood mononuclear cells (PBMCs), taken at new diagnosis, from a patient treated with antithyroid drugs. The receptors were gathered from a woman between 18 and 30 years old with Graves disease. The CDR3 runs from the conserved cysteine through the conserved F or W. D genes are given only for firm matches. Size values are once, few and many counts, or a class for expanded clones, and some rows have none.

>NA|many|TRBJ2-3|TRBV28
TGTGCCAGCAGGCGGGACTCCGCGGGAGATACGCAGTATTTT
CASRRDSAGDTQYF
>NA|many|TRBJ2-5|TRBV20-1
TGCAGTGCTAGTGTTCCAGGGGAAGTAGGGGAGACCCAGTACTTC
CSASVPGEVGETQYF
>NA|few|TRBJ2-7|TRBV6-4
TGTGCCAGCAGGATGACAGGTGAACCTACCTACGAGCAGTACTTC
CASRMTGEPTYEQYF
>NA|NA|TRBJ1-2|TRBV10-1
TGCGCCAGCAGTGAGAATTCGGACTATGGCTACACCTTC
CASSENSDYGYTF
>NA|many|TRBJ2-1|TRBV6-2/TRBV6-3
TGTGCCAGCAGTTACGACTGGAGCTCCTACAATGAGCAGTTCTTC
CASSYDWSSYNEQFF
>NA|NA|TRBJ1-6|TRBV5-1
TGCGCCAGCAGCTTGCTCGGCCAGGTCTCAAGAGGGGGTAATTCACCCCTCCACTTT
CASSLLGQVSRGGNSPLHF
>NA|many|TRBJ1-2|TRBV28
TGTGCCAGCATTCGGGCAGGGGTTGGAAAAAACTATGGCTACACCTTC
CASIRAGVGKNYGYTF
>TRBD1|many|TRBJ2-5|TRBV7-9
TGTGCCAGCAGCTCGAGGGACAGGGGAGAGACCCAGTACTTC
CASSSRDRGETQYF
>NA|many|TRBJ2-3|TRBV28
TGTGCCAGCAGTAAATTGATGGCCCCTTCGCAGTATTTT
CASSKLMAPSQYF
>TRBD1|few|TRBJ2-4|TRBV28
TGTGCCAGTAAAACAGGGGATAACATTCAGTACTTC
CASKTGDNIQYF
>NA|many|TRBJ2-5|TRBV28
TGTGCCAGCAGTTTATTGTCAGAGGGGGAGACCCAGTACTTC
CASSLLSEGETQYF
>NA|many|TRBJ2-1|TRBV6-2/TRBV6-3
TGTGCCAGCAGACCCTCCAGCTCCTACAATGAGCAGTTCTTC
CASRPSSSYNEQFF
>NA|many|TRBJ2-7|TRBV28
TGTGCCAGCAGTTTAGGGGGAGCAGAATCCTACGAGCAGTACTTC
CASSLGGAESYEQYF
>NA|many|TRBJ2-2|TRBV5-5
TGTGCCAGCAGCTTCCGTCTAGCTCCCGCCGGGGAGCTGTTTTTT
CASSFRLAPAGELFF
>NA|NA|TRBJ1-2|TRBV20-1
TGCAGTGCTAGAGATATCCGACAGGTCTATGGCTACACCTTC
CSARDIRQVYGYTF
>TRBD2|few|TRBJ2-3|TRBV30
TGTGCCTGGAGTTCTGGGACTAGCGGGTCCACAGATACGCAGTATTTT
CAWSSGTSGSTDTQYF
>TRBD2|many|TRBJ2-1|TRBV5-1
TGCGCCAGCAGCTTGGTAACGGTGACTAGCGGGAGGGCCTTGAGCTCCTACAATGAGCAGTTCTTC
CASSLVTVTSGRALSSYNEQFF
>NA|NA|TRBJ2-2|TRBV5-5
TGTGCCAGCAGCTTGATCGGGGGTTCGGCCGGGGAGCTGCTTTTT
CASSLIGGSAGELLF
>NA|many|TRBJ1-2|TRBV28
TGTGCCAGCAATCCAATAGCCCCTGTAGGGGTCGGCTACACCTTC
CASNPIAPVGVGYTF
>TRBD1|few|TRBJ2-1|TRBV27
TGTGCCAGCAGAAGGACAGGGGGCTTATGGAATGAGCAGTTCTTC
CASRRTGGLWNEQFF
>NA|NA|TRBJ1-5|TRBV4-1
TGCGCCAGCAGCCACCCGGGACTGATAAATCAGCCCCAGCATTTT
CASSHPGLINQPQHF
>TRBD1|many|TRBJ1-1|TRBV6-1
TGTGCCAGCACCGACACCGGGACAGGGGGAGAAGCTTTCTTT
CASTDTGTGGEAFF
>NA|NA|TRBJ2-2|TRBV6-1
TGTGCCAGCAGATCGACTTCCACCGGGGAGCTGTTTTTT
CASRSTSTGELFF
>NA|many|TRBJ2-1|TRBV14
TGTGCCAGCAGCTCCCGTGTGAGTGAGCAGTTCTTC
CASSSRVSEQFF
>NA|few|TRBJ2-5|TRBV4-1
TGCGCCAGCAGCCAAGAGGGAGTCGAGACCCAGTACTTC
CASSQEGVETQYF
>NA|NA|TRBJ1-6|TRBV7-2
TGTGCCAGCAGCCTAACACGCGGCTATAATTCACCCCTCCACTTT
CASSLTRGYNSPLHF
>NA|few|TRBJ1-5|TRBV28
TGTGCCAGCAGCTTCATTTACACAGAAGACAATCAGCCCCAGCATTTT
CASSFIYTEDNQPQHF
>TRBD2|NA|TRBJ2-1|TRBV20-1
TGCAGTGCTAGAGGGACTAGCGGGAGGGGCTACAATGAGCAGTTCTTC
CSARGTSGRGYNEQFF
>TRBD2|NA|TRBJ2-1|TRBV4-1
TGCGCCAGCAGCCAAGATCCCGGACTAGTCGGTAATGAGCAGTTCTTC
CASSQDPGLVGNEQFF
>TRBD2|many|TRBJ2-5|TRBV12-3/TRBV12-4
TGTGCCAGCAGTAAAGGGACTAGCGGGGTCCAAGAGACCCAGTACTTC
CASSKGTSGVQETQYF
>TRBD2|NA|TRBJ2-7|TRBV20-1
TGCAGTGCTAGGGCGACGACTAGCGTCGTCTACGAGCAGTACTTC
CSARATTSVVYEQYF
>TRBD2|many|TRBJ2-1|TRBV4-3
TGCGCCAGCAGCCACTTGACTAGCGGGAGCTACAATGAGCAGTTCTTC
CASSHLTSGSYNEQFF
>TRBD2|NA|TRBJ2-7|TRBV7-9
TGTGCCAGCAGCTTAGTTTTAGCGGGAGGCTACGAGCAGTACTTC
CASSLVLAGGYEQYF
>NA|few|TRBJ2-4|TRBV24-1
TGTGCCACCAGTGGGGATAGTCTAGCCAAAAACATTCAGTACTTC
CATSGDSLAKNIQYF
>TRBD2|many|TRBJ2-1|TRBV28
TGTGCCAGCAGCACCCTCGGACTAGCGGGTTTTTACAATGAGCAGTTCTTC
CASSTLGLAGFYNEQFF
>NA|NA|TRBJ2-5|TRBV2
TGTGCCAGCAGTTTTACAGGGTCGGTCCAGTACTTC
CASSFTGSVQYF
>NA|NA|TRBJ1-1|TRBV9
TGTGCCAGCAACCAACAGGAAGGGGACACTGAAGCTTTCTTT
CASNQQEGDTEAFF
>TRBD1|many|TRBJ2-1|TRBV2
TGTGCCAGCGGCCGACAGGGGGCTGGAAATGAGCAGTTCTTC
CASGRQGAGNEQFF
>TRBD1|many|TRBJ2-5|TRBV5-1
TGCGCCAGCAGCGACGTAACGACAGGGAGAGAGACCCAGTACTTC
CASSDVTTGRETQYF
>NA|NA|TRBJ1-2|TRBV2
TGTGCCAGCACGACAGCAGTAAGGAAGTGGGGCTACACCTTC
CASTTAVRKWGYTF
>TRBD2|many|TRBJ2-7|TRBV20-1
TGCAGTGCTATTGGGACTAGCGGGCCTAGCTCCTACGAGCAGTACTTC
CSAIGTSGPSSYEQYF